The entry below gives a single T cell receptor (beta chain) sequence along with its context. Some clones are missing from TCRdb's copy, which holds only in-frame ones; the method was immunoSEQ multiplex PCR. The data show 2,500,000 or so clones, with more than 90% seen just once and over 0.12% held by the top ten. The entry originates in a study of shared clonotypes between healthy human individuals. V lost 6 bases and J lost 0, with 20 bases in between. This CDR3 has 17 residues. CDR1 is ENHRY and CDR2 is SYGVKD in the germline V gene. The specimen was naive CD4+ T cells sorted from blood. The subset: CD45RA+ positively selected. The receptor's source is a man between 18 and 29 years old in good health. The genes are TRBV10-3 and TRBJ1-2; D remains unclear. CDR3 nucleotides: TGTGCCATCAGCCCCGGGAGTGGGAAGCGGGCTAACTATGGCTACACCTTC. Translated, it gives CAISPGSGKRANYGYTF.